This TCR beta chain comes out of a study of T cells in tuberculosis. About the research overall: CD1B tetramers identified T cells specific for mycobacterial lipid GMM. Points from the study as a whole: Active tuberculosis alpha repertoires lay closer to GMM-specific TCRs than controls'. Classification accuracy was 80% to 90% (AUROC 0.8 to 0.9) with the GMM-specific repertoire.

A note on this clone: Its matching antigen is unknown.

The method was immunoSEQ multiplex PCR; TCRdb's version includes in-frame clones alone and lacks a portion of them. Of 40,000 to 45,000 clones detected, nearly 95% appear once; the ten largest clones hold roughly 7%. This CDR3 has 17 amino acids. This TCR was recovered from a donor aged 10-29 years with latent tuberculosis or without tuberculosis infection. Sequenced input: PBMCs. The chain carries TRBV21-1 and TRBJ1-1; TRBD1 is the table's D call, not checked against the DNA. TRBV21-1 is tagged as a pseudogene. In DNA form, the CDR3 reads TGTGCCAGCAGCAAAGTCGACAGGGTTGCGTCGAGCACTGAAGCTTTCTTT. Its translation is CASSKVDRVASSTEAFF.